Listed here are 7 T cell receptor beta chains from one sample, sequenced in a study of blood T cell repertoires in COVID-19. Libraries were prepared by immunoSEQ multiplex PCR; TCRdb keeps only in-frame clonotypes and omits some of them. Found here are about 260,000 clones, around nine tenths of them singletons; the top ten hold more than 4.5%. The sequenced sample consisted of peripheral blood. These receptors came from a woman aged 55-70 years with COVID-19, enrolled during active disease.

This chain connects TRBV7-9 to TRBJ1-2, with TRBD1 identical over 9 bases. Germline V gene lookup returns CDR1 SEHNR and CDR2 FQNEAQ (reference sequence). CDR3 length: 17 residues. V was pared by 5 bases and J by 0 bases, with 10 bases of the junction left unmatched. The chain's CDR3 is CASSTETGGLANYGYTF. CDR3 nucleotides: TGTGCCAGCAGCACGGAGACAGGGGGGCTAGCTAACTATGGCTACACCTTC.

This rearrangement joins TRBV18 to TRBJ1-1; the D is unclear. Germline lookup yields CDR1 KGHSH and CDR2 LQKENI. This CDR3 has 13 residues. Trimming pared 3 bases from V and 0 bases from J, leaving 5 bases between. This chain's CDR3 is CASSPYLNTEAFF. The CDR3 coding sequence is TGTGCCAGCTCACCTTATCTGAACACTGAAGCTTTCTTT.

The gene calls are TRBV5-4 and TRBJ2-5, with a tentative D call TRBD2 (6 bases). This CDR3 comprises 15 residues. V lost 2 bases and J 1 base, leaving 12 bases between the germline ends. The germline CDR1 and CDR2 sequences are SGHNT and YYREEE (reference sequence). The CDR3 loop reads CASSFRRDPQETQYF. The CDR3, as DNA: TGTGCCAGCAGCTTCCGGCGGGATCCCCAAGAGACCCAGTACTTC.

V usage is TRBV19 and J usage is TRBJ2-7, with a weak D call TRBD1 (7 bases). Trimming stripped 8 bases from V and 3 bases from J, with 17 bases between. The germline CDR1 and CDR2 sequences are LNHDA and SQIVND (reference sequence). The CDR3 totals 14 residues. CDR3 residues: CASGRAGQIYEQYF. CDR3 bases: TGTGCCAGTGGCCGCGCGGGACAGATCTACGAGCAGTACTTC.

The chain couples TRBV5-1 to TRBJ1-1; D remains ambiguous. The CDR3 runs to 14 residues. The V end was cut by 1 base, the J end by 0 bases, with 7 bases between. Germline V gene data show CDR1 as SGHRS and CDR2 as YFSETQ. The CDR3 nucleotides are TGCGCCAGCAGCTTGAGAGCGGTGAACACTGAAGCTTTCTTT. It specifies CASSLRAVNTEAFF.

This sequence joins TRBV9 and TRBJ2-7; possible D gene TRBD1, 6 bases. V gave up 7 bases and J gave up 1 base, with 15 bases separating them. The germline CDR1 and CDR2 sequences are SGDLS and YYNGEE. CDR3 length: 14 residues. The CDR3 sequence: CASGTIGQSYEQYF. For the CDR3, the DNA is TGTGCCAGCGGGACCATAGGACAGTCCTACGAGCAGTACTTC.

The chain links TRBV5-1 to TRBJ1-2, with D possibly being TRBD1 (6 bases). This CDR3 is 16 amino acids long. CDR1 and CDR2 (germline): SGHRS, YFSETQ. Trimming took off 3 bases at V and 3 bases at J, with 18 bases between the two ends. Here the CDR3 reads CASSSSSGGSHYGYTF. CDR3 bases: TGCGCCAGCAGCTCTAGTTCGGGGGGCTCCCACTATGGCTACACCTTC.